This T cell receptor (beta chain) is from a study of post-analysis software for immune sequencing data. The CDR3 spans 15 residues. V lost 2 bases, J lost 7 bases, and 18 bases lay in between. The germline V gene has CDR1 DFQATT and CDR2 SNEGSKA (reference sequence). Whole-study results and caveats: Samples from one preparation batch, clustered by F measure, grouped strongly together. In patients, TRBV5-6, TRBV5-1 and TRBV20-1 belonged to roughly 5 TRBV segments found more frequently than in controls. Relative to controls, patients with multiple sclerosis showed significantly lower normalized Chao1 diversity.

Libraries were made from TCR beta cDNA, and they carried unique molecular identifiers. The yield from roughly 1 to 10 million T cells was 500,000 or so cDNA molecules in total. TCRdb re-called the PCR reads through MiXCR, storing one row per CDR3 protein. This table has more than 500,000 distinct CDR3 sequences, approximately 31% appearing once. On this clonotype itself: Its antigen is unidentified.

The chain couples TRBV20-1 to TRBJ2-1; a weak D match, TRBD2 (5 bases). The sequence came from a girl aged 2-17 years with multiple sclerosis. Source material: blood. The CDR3 loop reads CSARNLALGINEQFF. The DNA for the CDR3 is TGCAGTGCTAGAAATCTAGCCCTAGGTATAAATGAGCAGTTCTTC.